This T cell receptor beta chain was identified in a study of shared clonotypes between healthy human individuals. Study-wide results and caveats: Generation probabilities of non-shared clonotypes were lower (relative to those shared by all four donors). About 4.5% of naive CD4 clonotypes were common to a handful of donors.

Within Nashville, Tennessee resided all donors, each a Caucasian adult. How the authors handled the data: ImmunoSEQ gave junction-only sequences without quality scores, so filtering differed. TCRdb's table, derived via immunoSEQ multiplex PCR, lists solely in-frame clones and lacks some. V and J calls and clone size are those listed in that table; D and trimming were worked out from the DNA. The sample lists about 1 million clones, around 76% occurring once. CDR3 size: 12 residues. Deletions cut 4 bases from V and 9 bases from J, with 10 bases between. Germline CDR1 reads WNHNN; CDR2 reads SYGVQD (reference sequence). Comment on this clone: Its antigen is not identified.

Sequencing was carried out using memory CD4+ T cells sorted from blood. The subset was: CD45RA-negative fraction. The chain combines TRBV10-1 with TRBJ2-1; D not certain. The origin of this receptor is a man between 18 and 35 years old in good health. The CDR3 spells CASSVSRGEQFF. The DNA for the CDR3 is TGCGCCAGCAGTGTGAGTAGAGGTGAGCAGTTCTTC.